Listed here are 29 T cell receptor beta chains from one sample, sequenced in a study of identical twins. TCRdb used MiXCR to reprocess the 5' RACE reads, holding one entry per CDR3 protein. The data contain around 670,000 distinct CDR3 sequences, roughly 6% of them singletons. The sequencing sample was made of naive T cells sorted from blood. These TCRs come from a man between 18 and 35 years old in good health.

This clonotype was found many times. V usage is TRBV29-1 and J usage is TRBJ1-1; 9 bases agree with TRBD1. Losses at the gene ends were 4 bases for V and 0 bases for J; bases not matched to a gene: 3. The CDR3 spans 14 residues. CDR1 and CDR2 from the germline V gene are SQVTM and ANQGSEA. CDR3 sequence: CSVVQGAMNTEAFF. The CDR3 DNA reads as TGCAGCGTTGTACAGGGGGCGATGAACACTGAAGCTTTCTTT. Complete variable domain (other parts from reference TRBV29-1 and TRBJ1-1): SAVISQKPSRDICQRGTSLTIQCQVDSQVTMMFWYRQQPGQSLTLIATANQGSEATYESGFVIDKFPISRPNLTFSTLTVSNMSPEDSSIYLCSVVQGAMNTEAFFGQGTRLTVV.

This clonotype was counted between two and nine times. V and J are TRBV30 and TRBJ2-7, with D uncertain. The CDR3 spans 13 residues. Per the germline V gene, CDR1 is GTSNPN and CDR2 is SVGIG (reference sequence). V was shortened by 3 bases and J by 3 bases, with 12 bases between the two germline ends. CDR3 amino acids: CAWRGLDYYEQYF. The DNA of the CDR3 is TGTGCCTGGAGAGGTCTAGATTACTACGAGCAGTACTTC.

This clonotype was observed a handful of times. CDR3 region: CASSPGDRTSTREKLFF. The DNA for the CDR3 is TGTGCCAGCAGCCCAGGGGACAGGACAAGTACAAGAGAAAAACTGTTTTTT. The chain carries TRBV14 and TRBJ1-4; 8 nucleotides line up with TRBD1. Losses at the gene ends were 4 bases for V and 8 bases for J; bases not matched to a gene: 15. Germline CDR1 and CDR2: SGHDN and FVKESK. This CDR3 is built from 17 residues.

This clonotype was picked up many times. V and J are TRBV12-3 or TRBV12-4 and TRBJ1-1; D is undetermined. The CDR3 contains 11 residues. The V gene lost 4 bases and the J gene lost 8 bases, with 8 bases spanning the gap. The CDR3 DNA is TGTGCCAGCAGTTGGCTCATGGAAGCTTTCTTT. This sequence encodes CASSWLMEAFF.

The chain recombines TRBV20-1 with TRBJ2-2; D uncertain. Trimming stripped 0 bases from V and 6 bases from J, with 2 bases between. Per germline, CDR1 DFQATT and CDR2 SNEGSKA (reference sequence). The CDR3 consists of 11 residues. The CDR3 sequence: CSARDPGELFF. The CDR3 nucleotides are TGCAGTGCTAGAGATCCCGGGGAGCTGTTTTTT.

This clonotype was picked up many times. The J gene is TRBJ2-5, the V gene TRBV15; D may be TRBD1 or TRBD2 (5 bases each). This CDR3 has 13 residues. The germline gives CDR1 LNHNV, CDR2 YYDKDF (reference sequence). The ends were cut back, 1 base at V and 5 bases at J, with 8 bases in the middle. DNA for the CDR3: TGTGCCACCAGCAGAGCAGGGACGGAGACCCAGTACTTC. It is translated as CATSRAGTETQYF.

This clonotype was observed many times. The rearrangement uses TRBV6-2 or TRBV6-3 and TRBJ2-1, with 9 bases that match TRBD2. Trimming at V came to 8 bases and at J to 5 bases, leaving 16 bases not matched to a gene. This CDR3 region has 17 residues. Germline V gene data show CDR1 as MNHEY and CDR2 as SVGEGT. The CDR3 DNA reads as TGTGCCAGCCGGACCCCTCTAGCGGGAACCGGAGACAATGAGCAGTTCTTC. It codes for CASRTPLAGTGDNEQFF.

This clonotype appeared a few times. The chain couples TRBV3-1 to TRBJ2-3; D possibly matches TRBD1 or TRBD2 (7 bases each). Trimming shortened V by 1 base and J by 3 bases, and 23 bases separated the two germline ends. From germline, CDR1 is LGHDT and CDR2 YNNKEL (reference sequence). The CDR3 loop spans 19 amino acids. CDR3 nucleotide sequence: TGTGCCAGCAGCCAAGTGGCCAGGGGGAGGGTTGTTAGGACAGATACGCAGTATTTT. It codes for CASSQVARGRVVRTDTQYF.

This clonotype was observed a handful of times. The V and J genes are TRBV10-3 and TRBJ2-2; no clear D gene. Per the germline V gene, CDR1 is ENHRY and CDR2 is SYGVKD. The CDR3 runs to 15 residues. Trimming pared 3 bases from V and 6 bases from J, leaving 14 bases between. DNA for the CDR3: TGTGCCATCAGTGACCCGCTGACGGGCGCCGGGGAGCTGTTTTTT. Its translation: CAISDPLTGAGELFF.

The chain couples TRBV9 to TRBJ2-1, with D possibly being TRBD2 (6 bases). The CDR3 spans 16 residues. Germline CDR1 SGDLS, CDR2 YYNGEE. The V gene lost 0 bases and the J gene lost 7 bases, with 17 bases spanning the gap. CDR3 loop: CASSVAGDSIWNEQFF. CDR3 coding DNA: TGTGCCAGCAGCGTAGCGGGAGATAGCATCTGGAATGAGCAGTTCTTC. The full variable domain, completed using reference TRBV9 and TRBJ2-1, is DSGVTQTPKHLITATGQRVTLRCSPRSGDLSVYWYQQSLDQGLQFLIQYYNGEERAKGNILERFSAQQFPDLHSELNLSSLELGDSALYFCASSVAGDSIWNEQFFGPGTRLTVL.

In DNA, the CDR3 is TGTGCCAGCAGTTTCTCGGGGGGCTTGGAGACCCAGTACTTC. Translation gives CASSFSGGLETQYF. The chain is built from TRBV27 and TRBJ2-5; possibly TRBD2 for D (7 bases). V lost 3 bases and J 5 bases, leaving 13 bases between the germline ends. In germline, CDR1 is MNHEY, CDR2 SMNVEV (reference sequence). The length of the CDR3 is 14 residues.

In this sample, this clonotype turned up a few times. The rearrangement links TRBV7-2 to TRBJ2-7; 7 bases line up with TRBD2. This CDR3 contains 16 residues. Germline V gene lookup returns CDR1 SGHTA and CDR2 FQGNSA. V lost 5 bases, J lost 4 bases, and 14 bases stayed unmatched. CDR3 protein: CASSRGGAGLRYEQYF. For the CDR3, the DNA is TGTGCCAGCAGCAGGGGTGGAGCGGGATTGAGGTACGAGCAGTACTTC.

This chain uses TRBV5-1 with TRBJ2-5; 8 nucleotides align to TRBD2. The CDR3 length is 13 residues. Germline lookup yields CDR1 SGHRS and CDR2 YFSETQ. Trimming took 4 bases from V and 5 from J; bases not matched to a gene: 4. In DNA form, the CDR3 reads TGCGCCAGCAGCAGCGCTAGCGGGGAGACCCAGTACTTC. It is translated as CASSSASGETQYF. The variable domain in full, with the rest retrieved from reference TRBV5-1 and TRBJ2-5, is KAGVTQTPRYLIKTRGQQVTLSCSPISGHRSVSWYQQTPGQGLQFLFEYFSETQRNKGNFPGRFSGRQFSNSRSEMNVSTLELGDSALYLCASSSASGETQYFGPGTRLLVL.

This clonotype was counted between two and nine times. The rearrangement uses TRBV28 and TRBJ1-2; D gene ambiguous. The V gene lost 5 bases and the J gene lost 4 bases, with 14 bases spanning the gap. CDR3 length equals 14 residues. The V gene's germline CDR1 is MDHEN and CDR2 SYDVKM. CDR3 sequence: CASSPGERSYGYTF. The CDR3, as DNA: TGTGCCAGCAGTCCCGGGGAGAGGAGCTATGGCTACACCTTC.

Only a few counts were recorded for this clonotype. The chain joins TRBV7-2 to TRBJ2-1; 9 bases map to TRBD2. This CDR3 region has 16 residues. Germline V gene lookup returns CDR1 SGHTA and CDR2 FQGNSA. V lost 4 bases to trimming and J lost 4 bases; unmatched junction nucleotides: 8. This CDR3 reads CASSSLGAGGYNEQFF. CDR3 DNA: TGTGCCAGCAGCTCCCTGGGAGCGGGAGGTTACAATGAGCAGTTCTTC.

This clonotype appeared many times. The rearrangement joins TRBV10-3 to TRBJ1-2; no firm D call. Trimming removed 3 bases at V and 5 bases at J, with 13 bases between. Germline values: CDR1 ENHRY, CDR2 SYGVKD. The CDR3 is 14 amino acids. Written as DNA, the CDR3 is TGTGCCATCAGTGACCAATTGGATAATTATGGCTACACCTTC. Encoded protein: CAISDQLDNYGYTF.

The table lists this clonotype with many counts. The chain uses TRBV6-1 and TRBJ2-1; 9 bases line up with TRBD2. CDR1 and CDR2 from the germline V gene are MNHNS and SASEGT. The J segment lost 5 bases and the V segment lost 4 bases, leaving 0 bases of the junction unmatched. The CDR3 is made up of 13 amino acids. In DNA, the CDR3 is TGTGCCAGCAGTGGACTAGCGGACAATGAGCAGTTCTTC. It translates to CASSGLADNEQFF.

Only a few counts were recorded for this clonotype. V usage is TRBV5-5 and J usage is TRBJ2-6, with D possibly being TRBD1 (6 bases). The germline gives CDR1 SGHKS, CDR2 YYEKEE (reference sequence). The CDR3 totals 15 residues. V lost 1 base and J 3 bases, leaving 8 bases between the germline ends. The CDR3 DNA reads TGTGCCAGCAGCTTGTCAGGGGTTGGGGCCAACGTCCTGACTTTC. It yields the protein CASSLSGVGANVLTF.

This clonotype was recorded at least ten times. The chain is built from TRBV27 and TRBJ2-7; 8 bases are a match to TRBD1. Per germline, CDR1 MNHEY and CDR2 SMNVEV (reference sequence). V gave up 5 bases and J gave up 2 bases; unmatched junction bases: 11. The CDR3 loop spans 16 amino acids. As DNA, the CDR3 is TGTGCCAGCAGTCCTCGGACAGGGTCAATCCCCTACGAGCAGTACTTC. It encodes CASSPRTGSIPYEQYF.

This clonotype appeared many times. This chain uses TRBV20-1 with TRBJ2-1; 8 bases are a match to TRBD2. Germline CDR1 is DFQATT and CDR2 is SNEGSKA (reference sequence). The CDR3 runs 12 residues. The chain's CDR3 is CGGRRTYNEQFF. CDR3 sequence (DNA): TGCGGCGGGAGGCGGACCTACAATGAGCAGTTCTTC.

This clonotype was counted only a few times. The V call is TRBV11-2, the J call TRBJ1-1; D remains ambiguous. Germline V gives CDR1 SGHAT, CDR2 FQNNGV. The CDR3 runs to 14 residues. Trimming took off 2 bases at V and 0 bases at J, with 7 bases between the two ends. CDR3 loop: CASSLRPLNTEAFF. The CDR3 region has the DNA TGTGCCAGCAGCTTACGACCGTTGAACACTGAAGCTTTCTTT.

This clonotype was picked up a small number of times. This chain connects TRBV19 to TRBJ2-7, with D perhaps matching TRBD2 (5 bases). CDR3 length equals 10 residues. Germline V lookup: CDR1 LNHDA, CDR2 SQIVND (reference sequence). Trimming left V 10 bases short and J 6 bases short, with 10 bases between. CDR3 protein: CATYEGEQYF. DNA for the CDR3: TGTGCCACCTATGAGGGCGAGCAGTACTTC. Looking up the rest from reference TRBV19 and TRBJ2-7 gives the full variable domain: DGGITQSPKYLFRKEGQNVTLSCEQNLNHDAMYWYRQDPGQGLRLIYYSQIVNDFQKGDIAEGYSVSREKKESFPLTVTSAQKNPTAFYLCATYEGEQYFGPGTRLTVT.

This clonotype has more than one count but fewer than ten. The chain couples TRBV15 to TRBJ2-7; 12 nucleotides align to TRBD1. Germline V gene data show CDR1 as LNHNV and CDR2 as YYDKDF (reference sequence). CDR3 length: 17 residues. J gave up 3 bases and V 5 bases, and 11 bases lay outside the gene matches. The CDR3 protein is CATSRDRGPSISYEQYF. CDR3 bases: TGTGCCACCAGCCGGGACAGGGGGCCATCTATCAGCTACGAGCAGTACTTC.

This clonotype was counted a single time. Being one base from a much bigger clone, this may be a read error. V is TRBV7-2 and J is TRBJ2-7, with D possibly TRBD2 on 6 matching bases. From germline, CDR1 is SGHTA and CDR2 FQGNSA. The CDR3 sequence is 14 residues long. Trimming stripped 5 bases from V and 6 bases from J, with 17 bases between. For the CDR3, the DNA is TGTGCCAGCAGCCCCGATGGGGGGTCCAGCGAGCAGTACTTC. This encodes CASSPDGGSSEQYF.

There are many counts of this clonotype. V is TRBV4-1 and J is TRBJ1-1, with D perhaps TRBD1 (5 bases). V was cut by 9 bases and J by 5 bases, with 19 bases left in between. The germline V gene encodes CDR1 MGHRA and CDR2 YSYEKL. The CDR3 runs to 14 residues. CDR3 nucleotides: TGCGCCAGTACCCGGGGCCAGGGAGATACTGAAGCTTTCTTT. Translated, it gives CASTRGQGDTEAFF.

The chain combines TRBV7-6 with TRBJ2-7; 9 bases are shared with TRBD2. Trimming took 4 bases from V and 4 from J; bases not matched to a gene: 8. Germline CDR1 and CDR2: SGHVS and FNYEAQ. The CDR3 has 15 amino acids. DNA of the CDR3: TGTGCCAGCAGCTCCGAGCCGACTAGCGGTTACGAGCAGTACTTC. Protein: CASSSEPTSGYEQYF.

The sample holds a few counts of this clonotype. This chain connects TRBV24-1 to TRBJ2-7, with 8 bases matching TRBD1. Germline trimming cut 5 bases from V and 2 bases from J; bases unmatched to any gene: 7. CDR1 is KGHDR and CDR2 is SFDVKD in the germline V gene. The CDR3 extends over 15 amino acids. The CDR3: CATSASPGGTYEQYF. The CDR3 region has the DNA TGTGCCACCAGTGCATCCCCAGGGGGCACCTACGAGCAGTACTTC.

This clonotype was seen many times. The CDR3 DNA reads TGCGCCAGCAGCTTGTATTCGAACTCCTACGAGCAGTACTTC. Amino acids: CASSLYSNSYEQYF. This rearrangement joins TRBV5-1 to TRBJ2-7; no definite D call. Trimming cost V 1 base and J 0 bases, with 8 bases left between them. CDR3 length: 14 residues. CDR1 and CDR2 (germline): SGHRS, YFSETQ.

This clonotype has ten or more counts. The chain is built from TRBV14 and TRBJ1-1; possible D gene TRBD1, 5 bases. Germline loops: CDR1 SGHDN, CDR2 FVKESK. The CDR3 is 16 amino acids. Trimming removed 0 bases from V and 6 bases from J, with 17 bases in between. The chain's CDR3 is CASSQETALPGPEAFF. CDR3 nucleotide sequence: TGTGCCAGCAGCCAAGAGACAGCCCTCCCTGGCCCTGAAGCTTTCTTT.